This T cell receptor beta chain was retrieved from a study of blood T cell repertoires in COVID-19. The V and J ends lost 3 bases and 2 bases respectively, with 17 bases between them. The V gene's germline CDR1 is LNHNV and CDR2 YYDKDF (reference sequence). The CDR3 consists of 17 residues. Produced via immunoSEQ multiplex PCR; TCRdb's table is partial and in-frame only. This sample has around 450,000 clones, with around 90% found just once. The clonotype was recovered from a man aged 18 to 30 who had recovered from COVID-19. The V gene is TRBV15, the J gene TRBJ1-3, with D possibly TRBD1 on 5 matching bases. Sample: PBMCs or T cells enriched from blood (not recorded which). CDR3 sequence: CATSRKVGLLAGNTIYF. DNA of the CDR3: TGTGCCACCAGCAGGAAGGTGGGGCTTCTCGCTGGAAACACCATATATTTT.